Listed below are T cell receptor beta chains from one sample, sequenced in a study of blood T cell repertoires in COVID-19. Sequencing used immunoSEQ multiplex PCR; TCRdb keeps in-frame clones, though not all of them. Counted here are nearly 65,000 clones, about 80% occurring once; the ten biggest clones make up 12%. Source material: peripheral blood. Receptors were obtained from a human donor in a cohort sampled during active COVID-19. CDR3s include the opening cysteine and the closing phenylalanine or tryptophan. The order of the fields is V gene, D gene, clone size, J gene, CDR3 DNA, CDR3 protein. D genes are given only for firm matches. Not all rows give a size; the values are once, few, many and, for expanded clones, a class.

V: TRBV5-5; D: .; size: .; J: TRBJ1-5; DNA: TGTGCCAGCAGCTCAGGGGCATATAGCAATCAGCCCCAGCATTTT; CDR3: CASSSGAYSNQPQHF
V: TRBV25-1; D: TRBD1; size: .; J: TRBJ1-2; DNA: TGTGCCAGCACCGGGACAGGGTTTGGGGGCTACACCTTC; CDR3: CASTGTGFGGYTF
V: TRBV11-3; D: .; size: once; J: TRBJ1-1; DNA: TGTGCCAGCAGCTCAATTCAAATTCTGCTCAGGATTAAAAACACTGAAGCTTTCTTT; CDR3: CASSSIQILLRIKNTEAFF
V: TRBV27; D: TRBD1; size: .; J: TRBJ1-6; DNA: TGTGCCAGCAGTTTTCAGGGGGCTAATTCACCCCTCCACTTT; CDR3: CASSFQGANSPLHF
V: TRBV29-1; D: TRBD1; size: .; J: TRBJ2-6; DNA: TGCAGCGTTGAATCGGGACAGATCTCTGGGGCCAACGTCCTGACTTTC; CDR3: CSVESGQISGANVLTF
V: TRBV7-8; D: TRBD2; size: .; J: TRBJ2-5; DNA: TGTGCCAGCAGCTTGAGGACTAGCGGGAGCCGGGAGACCCAGTACTTC; CDR3: CASSLRTSGSRETQYF
V: TRBV12-3/TRBV12-4; D: .; size: .; J: TRBJ1-2; DNA: TGTGCCAGCAGCCCCGGGACACCGGTTGGCTACACCTTC; CDR3: CASSPGTPVGYTF
V: TRBV15; D: .; size: .; J: TRBJ2-2; DNA: TGTGCCACCAGCAGGGCCTTTTCAATTTACGCGAACACCGGGGAGCTGTTTTTT; CDR3: CATSRAFSIYANTGELFF
V: TRBV27; D: TRBD2; size: .; J: TRBJ2-7; DNA: TGTGCCAGCAGTCCCCCTGGTTGGAGCGGGAGACGAGCTTCCGAGCAGTACTTC; CDR3: CASSPPGWSGRRASEQYF
V: TRBV28; D: TRBD2; size: once; J: TRBJ2-5; DNA: TGTGCCAGCAGTGCGTCGGGAGGCAGGGTCCAAGAGACCCAGTACTTC; CDR3: CASSASGGRVQETQYF
V: TRBV19; D: .; size: .; J: TRBJ1-1; DNA: TGTGCCAGTAGTATAGGCCGGGAAGCTTTCTTT; CDR3: CASSIGREAFF
V: TRBV4-3; D: TRBD1; size: .; J: TRBJ1-3; DNA: TGCGCCAGCAGCCAAGGGAAAAGGGGGCCTGGAAACACCATATATTTT; CDR3: CASSQGKRGPGNTIYF
V: TRBV19; D: TRBD1; size: .; J: TRBJ1-1; DNA: TGTGCCAGTAGTCCGCCGACAGGGATGAACACTGAAGCTTTCTTT; CDR3: CASSPPTGMNTEAFF
V: TRBV30; D: .; size: .; J: TRBJ2-7; DNA: TGTGCCTGGAGTGACGGAGGGACCTACGAGCAGTACTTC; CDR3: CAWSDGGTYEQYF
V: TRBV6-1; D: TRBD1; size: .; J: TRBJ1-5; DNA: TGTGCCAGCAGTGAAAATTGGACAGGGGGCAATCAGCCCCAGCATTTT; CDR3: CASSENWTGGNQPQHF
V: TRBV7-8; D: .; size: .; J: TRBJ1-2; DNA: TGTGCCAGCAGCCCAACCGGACAGAGTTATGGCTACACCTTC; CDR3: CASSPTGQSYGYTF
V: TRBV30; D: TRBD1; size: once; J: TRBJ2-7; DNA: TGTGCCTGGAGTGTACAGGGGGGCTCCTACGAGCAGTACTTC; CDR3: CAWSVQGGSYEQYF